These T cell receptor beta chains were read from a single sample in a study of cytomegalovirus exposure and HLA in healthy donors. TCRdb's copy holds only in-frame clones and misses some; the assay was immunoSEQ multiplex PCR. The sample lists 60,000 to 70,000 clones, approximately 80% occurring once. The sample comprised PBMCs. These receptors all come from a woman younger than 45 in good health and CMV-seronegative. Both conserved end residues are part of each CDR3. Fields, in order: CDR3 protein, CDR3 DNA, clone size, J gene, V gene, D gene. The D gene is left open where the match is weak. Only part of the rows carry a size: once, few, many, or a class if the clone is expanded.

CDR3aa: CASSQGTGGGNTIYF
CDR3nt: TGCGCCAGCAGCCAAGGGACAGGGGGCGGAAACACCATATATTTT
abundance: -
j_gene: TRBJ1-3
v_gene: TRBV4-1
d_gene: TRBD1

CDR3aa: CASSQEARSGNTIYF
CDR3nt: TGTGCCAGCAGCCAAGAAGCGCGGTCTGGAAACACCATATATTTT
abundance: -
j_gene: TRBJ1-3
v_gene: TRBV4-2
d_gene: -

CDR3aa: CASLPGQGCTGELFF
CDR3nt: TGTGCCAGCTTACCGGGACAGGGTTGTACCGGGGAGCTGTTTTTT
abundance: -
j_gene: TRBJ2-2
v_gene: TRBV21-1
d_gene: -

CDR3aa: CASSLYRGQETQYF
CDR3nt: TGTGCCAGCAGTTTATACAGGGGGCAAGAGACCCAGTACTTC
abundance: -
j_gene: TRBJ2-5
v_gene: TRBV28
d_gene: TRBD1

CDR3aa: CASKDTSGATDTQYF
CDR3nt: TGTGCCAGCAAAGACACTAGCGGCGCCACAGATACGCAGTATTTT
abundance: -
j_gene: TRBJ2-3
v_gene: TRBV2
d_gene: TRBD2

CDR3aa: CASSLSQGNTEAFF
CDR3nt: TGTGCCAGCTCCCTTTCACAGGGAAACACTGAAGCTTTCTTT
abundance: -
j_gene: TRBJ1-1
v_gene: TRBV18
d_gene: -

CDR3aa: CASSVQGSNTEAFF
CDR3nt: TGTGCCAGCAGTGTACAGGGATCGAACACTGAAGCTTTCTTT
abundance: -
j_gene: TRBJ1-1
v_gene: TRBV2
d_gene: -

CDR3aa: CAEQGRLAGGRYEQYF
CDR3nt: TGTGCCGAACAGGGCAGACTAGCGGGGGGGCGCTACGAGCAGTACTTC
abundance: -
j_gene: TRBJ2-7
v_gene: TRBV5-3
d_gene: TRBD2

CDR3aa: CASSPYRDVTTNEKLFF
CDR3nt: TGTGCCAGCAGCCCCTATCGGGATGTAACAACTAATGAAAAACTGTTTTTT
abundance: -
j_gene: TRBJ1-4
v_gene: TRBV5-5
d_gene: -

CDR3aa: CAISESEGQGFHEQYF
CDR3nt: TGTGCCATCAGTGAGAGTGAGGGACAGGGGTTCCACGAGCAGTACTTC
abundance: -
j_gene: TRBJ2-7
v_gene: TRBV10-3
d_gene: TRBD1

CDR3aa: CASGLVREETQYF
CDR3nt: TGTGCTAGTGGTTTGGTACGGGAGGAGACCCAGTACTTC
abundance: -
j_gene: TRBJ2-5
v_gene: TRBV12-5
d_gene: -

CDR3aa: CASLPTGSGNQYF
CDR3nt: TGTGCCAGCCTACCCACCGGTAGCGGGAACCAGTACTTC
abundance: -
j_gene: TRBJ2-7
v_gene: TRBV6-1
d_gene: TRBD2

CDR3aa: CSAAIGYNSPLHF
CDR3nt: TGCAGCGCTGCAATCGGGTATAATTCACCCCTCCACTTT
abundance: -
j_gene: TRBJ1-6
v_gene: TRBV29-1
d_gene: -

CDR3aa: CSSSLVGESMETQYF
CDR3nt: TGTTCCAGCAGCTTAGTAGGGGAATCAATGGAGACCCAGTACTTC
abundance: -
j_gene: TRBJ2-5
v_gene: TRBV7-9
d_gene: -

CDR3aa: CASSLGTTHSPLHF
CDR3nt: TGTGCCAGCAGCCTCGGGACAACCCATTCACCCCTCCACTTT
abundance: -
j_gene: TRBJ1-6
v_gene: TRBV5-6
d_gene: -

CDR3aa: CASGLTGTDTQYF
CDR3nt: TGTGCCAGCGGATTGACAGGGACAGATACGCAGTATTTT
abundance: -
j_gene: TRBJ2-3
v_gene: TRBV25-1
d_gene: TRBD1

CDR3aa: CASSLDTRRGYTF
CDR3nt: TGTGCCAGCAGTTTAGACACGAGGAGGGGCTACACCTTC
abundance: few
j_gene: TRBJ1-2
v_gene: TRBV27
d_gene: -

CDR3aa: CASSLFPGQEEQYF
CDR3nt: TGCGCCAGCAGCTTGTTCCCGGGACAGGAGGAGCAGTACTTC
abundance: few
j_gene: TRBJ2-7
v_gene: TRBV5-1
d_gene: TRBD1

CDR3aa: CASSTQGAVGANVLTF
CDR3nt: TGCGCCAGCAGTACACAGGGGGCGGTCGGGGCCAACGTCCTGACTTTC
abundance: -
j_gene: TRBJ2-6
v_gene: TRBV5-1
d_gene: TRBD1

CDR3aa: CASSLGRGEPEAFF
CDR3nt: TGTGCCAGCAGTTTGGGCAGGGGTGAACCTGAAGCTTTCTTT
abundance: few
j_gene: TRBJ1-1
v_gene: TRBV28
d_gene: -

CDR3aa: CASSQGGTGVKNGYTF
CDR3nt: TGCGCCAGCAGCCAAGGAGGGACAGGGGTGAAGAATGGCTACACCTTC
abundance: -
j_gene: TRBJ1-2
v_gene: TRBV4-1
d_gene: TRBD1

CDR3aa: CASSQGFGHRETQYF
CDR3nt: TGTGCCAGCAGCCAAGGCTTTGGGCATCGAGAGACCCAGTACTTC
abundance: -
j_gene: TRBJ2-5
v_gene: TRBV14
d_gene: -

CDR3aa: CASSLRGLAGGRRQETQYF
CDR3nt: TGTGCCAGCAGCTTGCGGGGACTAGCGGGGGGGCGGCGACAAGAGACCCAGTACTTC
abundance: -
j_gene: TRBJ2-5
v_gene: TRBV11-2
d_gene: TRBD2

CDR3aa: CASNVDSHTEAFF
CDR3nt: TGTGCCAGCAACGTGGACAGCCACACTGAAGCTTTCTTT
abundance: -
j_gene: TRBJ1-1
v_gene: TRBV7-2
d_gene: -

CDR3aa: CALPNGTGPICLNTEAFF
CDR3nt: TGTGCCCTCCCGAACGGGACAGGCCCCATATGTTTGAACACTGAAGCTTTCTTT
abundance: -
j_gene: TRBJ1-1
v_gene: TRBV6-9
d_gene: TRBD1

CDR3aa: CASSLGGTTYEQYF
CDR3nt: TGTGCCAGCAGCTTAGGCGGGACCACCTACGAGCAGTACTTC
abundance: -
j_gene: TRBJ2-7
v_gene: TRBV7-8
d_gene: -

CDR3aa: CASRRTGGGSGYTF
CDR3nt: TGTGCCAGCAGAAGAACAGGGGGTGGTAGTGGCTACACCTTC
abundance: -
j_gene: TRBJ1-2
v_gene: TRBV28
d_gene: TRBD1

CDR3aa: CASSQDWDLGANYEQYF
CDR3nt: TGCGCCAGCAGCCAAGATTGGGATTTGGGGGCCAACTACGAGCAGTACTTC
abundance: -
j_gene: TRBJ2-7
v_gene: TRBV4-1
d_gene: -

CDR3aa: CASSLARQGAEQYF
CDR3nt: TGTGCCAGCAGCTTAGCGAGACAGGGGGCCGAGCAGTACTTC
abundance: -
j_gene: TRBJ2-7
v_gene: TRBV7-8
d_gene: TRBD1

CDR3aa: CASSLEYGGNTDTQYF
CDR3nt: TGTGCTAGCAGCTTAGAATACGGGGGTAACACAGATACGCAGTATTTT
abundance: -
j_gene: TRBJ2-3
v_gene: TRBV7-7
d_gene: -

CDR3aa: CASSTPISTDTQYF
CDR3nt: TGTGCCAGCAGTACCCCTATCAGCACAGATACGCAGTATTTT
abundance: -
j_gene: TRBJ2-3
v_gene: TRBV27
d_gene: -

CDR3aa: CASSSDILMNTEAFF
CDR3nt: TGTGCCAGCAGTTCTGACATCCTGATGAACACTGAAGCTTTCTTT
abundance: -
j_gene: TRBJ1-1
v_gene: TRBV27
d_gene: -

CDR3aa: CASRSYRGRETQYF
CDR3nt: TGTGCCAGCAGAAGCTACAGGGGGCGGGAGACCCAGTACTTC
abundance: -
j_gene: TRBJ2-5
v_gene: TRBV6-5
d_gene: TRBD1